A selection of T cell receptor beta chains follows, all from one sample in a study of shared clonotypes between healthy human individuals. Repertoires were generated with immunoSEQ multiplex PCR, while TCRdb's copy carries only in-frame clones and drops some. The sample has 950,000 to 1,100,000 clones; 78% are singletons. The specimen sequenced was memory CD4+ T cells from PBMCs. These receptors were taken from a man younger than 35 in good health. Some clones in this sample may be carry-over from other donors' samples. The CDR3 runs from the conserved cysteine through the conserved F or W. The D gene is left open where the match is weak. Size is stated for part of the rows, as once, few or many counts, or as a class when the clone is expanded.

v_gene	d_gene	abundance	j_gene	CDR3aa	CDR3nt
TRBV11-2	TRBD1	NA	TRBJ1-2	CASSSYRDRRNYGYTF	TGTGCCAGCAGCTCATATCGGGACAGGCGTAACTATGGCTACACCTTC
TRBV5-6	NA	NA	TRBJ1-1	CASSSTWGYNLYTEAFF	TGTGCCAGCAGCTCGACATGGGGCTACAACTTGTACACTGAAGCTTTCTTT
TRBV2	TRBD1	NA	TRBJ2-2	CASSVGQGGNTGELFF	TGTGCCAGCAGCGTAGGACAGGGGGGGAACACCGGGGAGCTGTTTTTT
TRBV6-5	NA	NA	TRBJ1-1	CASSKGGEHTEAFF	TGTGCCAGCAGTAAGGGGGGAGAACACACTGAAGCTTTCTTT
TRBV4-2	NA	NA	TRBJ2-2	CASSPLGASGAGELFF	TGTGCCAGCAGCCCCCTCGGTGCGTCGGGGGCCGGGGAGCTGTTTTTT
TRBV19	TRBD2	NA	TRBJ2-7	CASSLLAGGSYEQYF	TGTGCCAGTTCACTACTAGCGGGAGGGTCCTACGAGCAGTACTTC
TRBV20-1	NA	few	TRBJ1-1	CSAYRVEAFF	TGCAGTGCTTACAGGGTTGAAGCTTTCTTT
TRBV5-1	NA	NA	TRBJ1-2	CASSLAYRGTPGGYTF	TGCGCCAGCAGCTTGGCCTATCGAGGGACTCCCGGCGGCTACACCTTC
TRBV6-1	TRBD1	NA	TRBJ1-2	CASSATGTGYGYTF	TGTGCCAGCAGTGCCACTGGGACAGGCTATGGCTACACCTTC
TRBV19	NA	NA	TRBJ1-2	CASSTRHNYGYTF	TGTGCCAGTAGCACAAGGCATAACTATGGCTACACCTTC
TRBV5-1	TRBD1	NA	TRBJ2-5	CASSLGDSQETQYF	TGCGCCAGCAGCCTAGGGGACAGCCAAGAGACCCAGTACTTC
TRBV2	NA	many	TRBJ1-5	CASSEGQEGSRNQPQHF	TGTGCCAGCAGTGAAGGGCAAGAAGGATCGCGCAATCAGCCCCAGCATTTT
TRBV5-1	TRBD1	NA	TRBJ2-3	CASSRTQGAGITSTDTQYF	TGCGCCAGCAGCCGAACGCAGGGGGCAGGGATTACTAGCACAGATACGCAGTATTTT
TRBV27	TRBD1	NA	TRBJ2-1	CASSLVVTGSYNEQFF	TGTGCCAGCAGTTTAGTGGTGACAGGGTCCTACAATGAGCAGTTCTTC
TRBV5-1	NA	NA	TRBJ2-2	CASSWGRRDTGELFF	TGCGCCAGCAGCTGGGGCCGGCGGGACACCGGGGAGCTGTTTTTT
TRBV7-6	TRBD1	NA	TRBJ2-6	CASSWTGTSGANVLTF	TGTGCCAGCAGCTGGACAGGTACCTCTGGGGCCAACGTCCTGACTTTC
TRBV4-1	NA	NA	TRBJ2-5	CASSQIGVRETQYF	TGCGCCAGCAGCCAGATCGGGGTCCGAGAGACCCAGTACTTC
TRBV5-1	TRBD2	NA	TRBJ2-5	CASSLAWGGSVPSETQYF	TGCGCCAGCAGCTTGGCATGGGGCGGGAGCGTCCCTTCAGAGACCCAGTACTTC
TRBV7-8	NA	NA	TRBJ2-7	CASSIMGLPGGEQYF	TGTGCCAGCAGCATTATGGGCCTCCCCGGCGGGGAGCAGTACTTC
TRBV29-1	TRBD2	NA	TRBJ2-1	CSGLPDSVSGRAYNEQFF	TGCAGCGGTCTACCCGACTCCGTTAGCGGGAGGGCCTACAATGAGCAGTTCTTC
TRBV20-1	NA	NA	TRBJ2-5	CSARAPETQYF	TGCAGTGCTAGGGCCCCGGAGACCCAGTACTTC
TRBV5-1	NA	NA	TRBJ2-1	CASSLQLGDEQFF	TGCGCCAGCAGCCTCCAACTTGGGGATGAGCAGTTCTTC
TRBV29-1	NA	NA	TRBJ2-4	CSTTGGENIQYF	TGCAGCACTACGGGGGGCGAAAACATTCAGTACTTC
TRBV7-9	NA	NA	TRBJ1-2	CASSVTAEGYGYTF	TGTGCCAGCAGCGTGACAGCGGAGGGCTATGGCTACACCTTC
TRBV7-2	NA	few	TRBJ2-2	CASSLSGDGELFF	TGTGCCAGCAGCTTATCTGGGGACGGGGAGCTGTTTTTT
TRBV11-3	TRBD2	NA	TRBJ2-1	CASSFSGSYNEQFF	TGTGCCAGCAGCTTTAGCGGGTCGTACAATGAGCAGTTCTTC
TRBV11-2	NA	NA	TRBJ2-1	CASSPGASNRVSEQFF	TGTGCCAGCAGCCCCGGAGCGAGTAACAGGGTCTCTGAGCAGTTCTTC
TRBV11-2	NA	NA	TRBJ1-3	CASSLGGRGTQSSGNTIYF	TGTGCCAGCAGCTTAGGGGGCCGGGGCACTCAGAGCTCTGGAAACACCATATATTTT
TRBV5-1	NA	NA	TRBJ1-5	CASSLDRDSNQPQHF	TGCGCCAGCAGCTTGGACAGGGATAGCAATCAGCCCCAGCATTTT
TRBV6-6	NA	NA	TRBJ1-1	CASSYLGYTEAFF	TGTGCCAGCAGTTACCTGGGTTACACTGAAGCTTTCTTT
TRBV7-9	NA	NA	TRBJ1-2	CASSILSDGYTF	TGTGCCAGCAGCATCTTGTCTGATGGCTACACCTTC
TRBV2	TRBD1	NA	TRBJ2-5	CASSLQHGTAETQYF	TGTGCCAGCAGTCTCCAGCACGGGACAGCAGAGACCCAGTACTTC
TRBV5-1	NA	NA	TRBJ1-5	CASSLNPNQPQHF	TGCGCCAGCAGCTTGAACCCGAATCAGCCCCAGCATTTT
TRBV7-9	TRBD1	once	TRBJ2-5	CASSLVGTEQETQYF	TGTGCCAGCAGCTTAGTGGGGACAGAACAAGAGACCCAGTACTTC
TRBV29-1	NA	NA	TRBJ2-3	CSTRPATDTQYF	TGCAGCACCAGACCAGCCACAGATACGCAGTATTTT
TRBV28	NA	NA	TRBJ1-5	CASSAQDQPQHF	TGTGCCAGCAGCGCTCAGGATCAGCCCCAGCATTTT
TRBV10-1	TRBD2	NA	TRBJ2-6	CASDRGSTSGSSVRANVLTF	TGCGCCAGCGACCGGGGTTCGACTAGCGGGAGTTCGGTGCGCGCCAACGTCCTGACTTTC
TRBV20-1	NA	NA	TRBJ2-7	CSARSQYEQYF	TGCAGTGCTAGATCCCAATACGAGCAGTACTTC
TRBV25-1	NA	NA	TRBJ1-4	CASSELGGYNEKLFF	TGTGCCAGCAGTGAATTGGGGGGCTACAATGAAAAACTGTTTTTT
TRBV18	NA	NA	TRBJ2-1	CASSPEGYNEQFF	TGTGCCAGCTCACCCGAGGGCTACAATGAGCAGTTCTTC
TRBV11-2	NA	once	TRBJ1-5	CASSPDPNQPQHF	TGTGCCAGCAGCCCGGACCCTAATCAGCCCCAGCATTTT
TRBV10-3	TRBD2	NA	TRBJ2-1	CAISATSGRSNEQFF	TGTGCCATCAGTGCTACTAGCGGGAGGAGCAATGAGCAGTTCTTC
TRBV5-5	NA	NA	TRBJ2-1	CASSLDGYNEQFF	TGTGCCAGCAGCTTGGACGGTTACAATGAGCAGTTCTTC